One sample yielded the 8 T cell receptor beta chains listed below, sequenced in a study of technical replicates of blood from a handful of donors (dated by TCRdb to 2016 to 2017). The receptor library was made with the immunoSEQ multiplex PCR assay. TCRdb's version of the immuneACCESS table is confined to in-frame rearrangements and falls short of the full clone set. An unresolved V gene accounts for under half of the shortfall where checked; the remainder is of unknown origin. In all, the sample holds around 100,000 clones, and roughly 95% of those were seen once. Approximately 0.2% of the sample belongs to the ten largest clones. The sequenced sample was T cells isolated from PBMCs. The receptors here all came from a human donor in good health.

The CDR3 region has the DNA TGTGCCAGTAGTATTTCCAAAAAATGGGGGGATCAGCCCCAGCATTTT. Protein: CASSISKKWGDQPQHF. This sequence joins TRBV19 and TRBJ1-5; D may be TRBD1 (5 bases). Trimming stripped 3 bases from V and 5 bases from J, with 17 bases between. The CDR3 is 16 amino acids. CDR1 is LNHDA and CDR2 is SQIVND in the germline V gene (reference sequence). The whole variable domain, remainder taken from reference TRBV19 and TRBJ1-5, is DGGITQSPKYLFRKEGQNVTLSCEQNLNHDAMYWYRQDPGQGLRLIYYSQIVNDFQKGDIAEGYSVSREKKESFPLTVTSAQKNPTAFYLCASSISKKWGDQPQHFGDGTRLSIL.

The chain uses TRBV27 and TRBJ2-1; the D gene is possibly TRBD2 (5 bases). V was pared by 4 bases and J by 3 bases, with 10 bases between. Germline CDR1 is MNHEY and CDR2 is SMNVEV (reference sequence). The CDR3 loop spans 14 amino acids. The chain's CDR3 is CASSYGVRYNEQFF. The CDR3 DNA sequence: TGTGCCAGCAGTTACGGGGTCCGCTACAATGAGCAGTTCTTC.

This chain uses TRBV9 with TRBJ2-7, with 10 nucleotides matching TRBD1. The length of the CDR3 is 16 residues. CDR1 and CDR2 (germline): SGDLS, YYNGEE. With V trimmed by 5 bases and J by 5 bases, 13 bases remained unmatched. The CDR3 bases are TGTGCCAGCAGTGTGGGTTTGACAGGGGGCCGGAACGAGCAGTACTTC. Encoded protein: CASSVGLTGGRNEQYF.

V usage is TRBV6-1 and J usage is TRBJ2-7, with 7 bases aligning to TRBD2. CDR1 is MNHNS, CDR2 SASEGT, per germline. The CDR3 runs to 16 residues. The V gene end was trimmed by 3 bases and the J gene end by 4 bases; junction bases not matched to a gene: 12. CDR3 loop: CASSEDDLAVLYEQYF. The CDR3 coding sequence is TGTGCCAGCAGTGAGGACGACCTAGCGGTTCTTTACGAGCAGTACTTC.

This sequence joins TRBV10-3 and TRBJ1-1; no reliable D call. Trimming removed 8 bases at V and 0 bases at J, with 10 bases between. Per germline, CDR1 ENHRY and CDR2 SYGVKD. This CDR3 region has 13 residues. In DNA form, the CDR3 reads TGTGCCATCTCCCACACAGTGAACACTGAAGCTTTCTTT. Translation: CAISHTVNTEAFF.

The V call is TRBV7-6, the J call TRBJ2-7, with a weak D call TRBD1 (7 bases). The CDR3 is 15 residues long. Trimming removed 5 bases at V and 3 bases at J, with 17 bases between. Per germline, CDR1 SGHVS and CDR2 FNYEAQ. CDR3 sequence: CASSQRRGQVYEQYF. CDR3 bases: TGTGCCAGCAGCCAGAGGAGGGGGCAGGTCTACGAGCAGTACTTC.

The chain recombines TRBV13 with TRBJ1-2; no firm D call. Deletions cut 2 bases from V and 5 bases from J, with 30 bases between. This CDR3 spans 20 amino acids. Looked up from germline, CDR1 is PRHDT and CDR2 is FYEKMQ (reference sequence). The CDR3 loop is CASSLLETVPFNHPGYGYTF. As DNA, the CDR3 is TGTGCCAGCAGCTTATTAGAAACCGTCCCTTTCAATCATCCCGGGTATGGCTACACCTTC.

The chain carries TRBV11-3 and TRBJ2-1; 11 nucleotides align to TRBD2. The CDR3 sequence is 16 residues long. V shed 5 bases, J shed 6 bases, and the junction held 9 bases outside the gene matches. Germline V gene data show CDR1 as SGHNT and CDR2 as YENEEA. The CDR3 loop is CASSTLAGANSNEQFF. As DNA, the CDR3 is TGTGCCAGCAGCACACTAGCGGGGGCCAATAGCAATGAGCAGTTCTTC. The whole variable domain, filled in from reference TRBV11-3 and TRBJ2-1, reads EAGVVQSPRYKIIEKKQPVAFWCNPISGHNTLYWYLQNLGQGPELLIRYENEEAVDDSQLPKDRFSAERLKGVDSTLKIQPAELGDSAVYLCASSTLAGANSNEQFFGPGTRLTVL.